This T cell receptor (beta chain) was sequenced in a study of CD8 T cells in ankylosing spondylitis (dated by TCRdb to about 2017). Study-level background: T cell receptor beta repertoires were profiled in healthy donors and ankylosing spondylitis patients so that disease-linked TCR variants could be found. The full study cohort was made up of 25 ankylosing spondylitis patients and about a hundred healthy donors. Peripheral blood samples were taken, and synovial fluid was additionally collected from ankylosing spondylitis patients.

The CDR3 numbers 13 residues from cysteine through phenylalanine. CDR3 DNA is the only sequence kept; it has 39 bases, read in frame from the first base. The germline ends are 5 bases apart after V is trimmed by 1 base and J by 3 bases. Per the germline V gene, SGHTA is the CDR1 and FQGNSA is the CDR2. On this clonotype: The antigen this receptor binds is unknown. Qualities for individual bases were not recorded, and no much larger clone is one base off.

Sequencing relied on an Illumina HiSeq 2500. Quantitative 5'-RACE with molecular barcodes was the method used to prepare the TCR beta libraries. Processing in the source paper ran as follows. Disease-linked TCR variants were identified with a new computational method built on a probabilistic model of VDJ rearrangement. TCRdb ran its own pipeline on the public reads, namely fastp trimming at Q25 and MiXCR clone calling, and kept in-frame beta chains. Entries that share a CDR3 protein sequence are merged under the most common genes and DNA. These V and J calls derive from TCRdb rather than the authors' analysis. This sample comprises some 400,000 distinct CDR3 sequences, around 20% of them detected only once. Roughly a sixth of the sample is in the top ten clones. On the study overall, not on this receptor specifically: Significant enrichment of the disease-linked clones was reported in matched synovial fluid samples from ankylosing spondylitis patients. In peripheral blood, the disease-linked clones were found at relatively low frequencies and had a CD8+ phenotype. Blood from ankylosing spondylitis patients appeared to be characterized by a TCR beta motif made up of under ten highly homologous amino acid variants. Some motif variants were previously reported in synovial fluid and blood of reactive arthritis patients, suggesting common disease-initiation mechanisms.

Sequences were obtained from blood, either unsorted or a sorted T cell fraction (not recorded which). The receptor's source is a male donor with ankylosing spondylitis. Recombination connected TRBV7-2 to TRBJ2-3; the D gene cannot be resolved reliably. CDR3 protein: CASSLVWTDTQYF. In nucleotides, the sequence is TGTGCCAGCAGCTTAGTTTGGACAGATACGCAGTATTTT.